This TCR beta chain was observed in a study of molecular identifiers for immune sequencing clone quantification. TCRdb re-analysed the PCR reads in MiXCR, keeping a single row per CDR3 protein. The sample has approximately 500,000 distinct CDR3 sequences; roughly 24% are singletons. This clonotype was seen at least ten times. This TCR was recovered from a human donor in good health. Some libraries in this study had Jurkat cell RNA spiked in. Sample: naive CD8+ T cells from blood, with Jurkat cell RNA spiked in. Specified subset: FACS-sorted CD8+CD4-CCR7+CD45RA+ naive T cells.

The CDR3 DNA sequence: TGCAGCGTTGAAAGCGGGGGCTTAACAGATACGCAGTATTTT. Translation: CSVESGGLTDTQYF. This chain links TRBV29-1 with TRBJ2-3; TRBD2 matches at 8 bases. J lost 3 bases, V lost 2 bases, and 4 bases had no gene match. The CDR3 totals 14 residues. Germline V gene lookup returns CDR1 SQVTM and CDR2 ANQGSEA.